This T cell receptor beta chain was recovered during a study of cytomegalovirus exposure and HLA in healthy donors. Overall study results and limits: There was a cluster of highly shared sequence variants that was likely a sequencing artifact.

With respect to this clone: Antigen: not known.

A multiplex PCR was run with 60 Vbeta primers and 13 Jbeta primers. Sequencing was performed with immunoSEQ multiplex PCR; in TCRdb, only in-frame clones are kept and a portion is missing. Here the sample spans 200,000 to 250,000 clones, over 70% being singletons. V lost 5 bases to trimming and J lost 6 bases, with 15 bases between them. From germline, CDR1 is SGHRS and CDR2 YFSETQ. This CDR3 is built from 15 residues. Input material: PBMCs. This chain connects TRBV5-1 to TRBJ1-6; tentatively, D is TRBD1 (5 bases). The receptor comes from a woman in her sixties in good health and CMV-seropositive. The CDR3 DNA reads TGCGCCAGCAGAGACACGGGCGGGACTAATTCACCCCTCCACTTT. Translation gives CASRDTGGTNSPLHF.